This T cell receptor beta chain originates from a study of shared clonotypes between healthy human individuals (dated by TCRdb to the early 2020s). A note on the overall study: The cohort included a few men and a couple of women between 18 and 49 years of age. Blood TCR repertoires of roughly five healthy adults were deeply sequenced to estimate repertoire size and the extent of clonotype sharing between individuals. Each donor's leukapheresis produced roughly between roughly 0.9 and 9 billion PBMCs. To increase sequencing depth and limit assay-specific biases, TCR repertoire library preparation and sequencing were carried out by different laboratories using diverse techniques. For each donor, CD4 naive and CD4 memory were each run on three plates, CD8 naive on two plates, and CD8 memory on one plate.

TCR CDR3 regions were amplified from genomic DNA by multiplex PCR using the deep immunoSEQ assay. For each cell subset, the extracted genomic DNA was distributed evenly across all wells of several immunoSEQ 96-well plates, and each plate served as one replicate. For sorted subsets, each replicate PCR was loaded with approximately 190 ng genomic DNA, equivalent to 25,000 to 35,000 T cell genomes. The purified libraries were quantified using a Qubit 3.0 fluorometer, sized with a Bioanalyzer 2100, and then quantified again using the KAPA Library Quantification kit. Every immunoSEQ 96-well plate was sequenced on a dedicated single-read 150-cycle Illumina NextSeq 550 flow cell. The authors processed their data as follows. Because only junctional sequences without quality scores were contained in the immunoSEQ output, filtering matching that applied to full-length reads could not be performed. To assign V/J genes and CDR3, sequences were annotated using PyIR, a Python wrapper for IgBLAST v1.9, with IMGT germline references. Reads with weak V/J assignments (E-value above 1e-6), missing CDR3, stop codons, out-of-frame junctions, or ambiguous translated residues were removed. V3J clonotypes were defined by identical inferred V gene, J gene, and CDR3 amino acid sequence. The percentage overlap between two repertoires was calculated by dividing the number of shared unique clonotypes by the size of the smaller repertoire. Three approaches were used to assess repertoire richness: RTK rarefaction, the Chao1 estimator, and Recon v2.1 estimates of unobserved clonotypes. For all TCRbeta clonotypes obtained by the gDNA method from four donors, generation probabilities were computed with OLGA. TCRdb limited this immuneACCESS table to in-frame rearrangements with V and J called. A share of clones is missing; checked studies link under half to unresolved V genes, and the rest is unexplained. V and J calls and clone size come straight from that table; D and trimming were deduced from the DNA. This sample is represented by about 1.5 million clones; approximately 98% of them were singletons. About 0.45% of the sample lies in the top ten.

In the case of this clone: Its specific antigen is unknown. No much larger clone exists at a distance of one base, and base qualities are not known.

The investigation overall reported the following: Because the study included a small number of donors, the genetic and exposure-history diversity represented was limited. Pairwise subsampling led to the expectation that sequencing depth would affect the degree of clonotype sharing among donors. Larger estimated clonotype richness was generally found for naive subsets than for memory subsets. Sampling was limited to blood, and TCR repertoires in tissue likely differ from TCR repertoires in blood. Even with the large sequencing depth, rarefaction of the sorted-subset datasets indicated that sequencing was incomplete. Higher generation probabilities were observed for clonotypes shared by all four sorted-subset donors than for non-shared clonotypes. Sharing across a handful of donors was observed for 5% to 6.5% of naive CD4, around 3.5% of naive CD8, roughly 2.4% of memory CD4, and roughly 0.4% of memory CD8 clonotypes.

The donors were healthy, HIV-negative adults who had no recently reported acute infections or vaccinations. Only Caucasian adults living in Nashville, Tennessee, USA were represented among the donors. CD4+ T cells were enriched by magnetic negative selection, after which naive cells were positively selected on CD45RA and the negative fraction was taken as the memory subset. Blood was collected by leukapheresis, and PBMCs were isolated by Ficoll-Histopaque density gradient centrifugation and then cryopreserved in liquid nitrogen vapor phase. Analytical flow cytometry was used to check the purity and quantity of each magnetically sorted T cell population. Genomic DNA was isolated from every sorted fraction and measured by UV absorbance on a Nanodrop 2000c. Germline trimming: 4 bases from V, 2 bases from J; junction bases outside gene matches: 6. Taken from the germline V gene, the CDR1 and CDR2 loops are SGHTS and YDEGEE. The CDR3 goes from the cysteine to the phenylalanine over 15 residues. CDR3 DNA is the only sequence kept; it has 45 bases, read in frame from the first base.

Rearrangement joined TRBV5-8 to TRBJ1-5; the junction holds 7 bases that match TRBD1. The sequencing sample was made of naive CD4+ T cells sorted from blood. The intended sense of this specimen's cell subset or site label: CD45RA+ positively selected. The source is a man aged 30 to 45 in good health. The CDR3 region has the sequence CASSPGQMGNQPQHF. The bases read TGTGCCAGCAGCCCGGGACAGATGGGCAATCAGCCCCAGCATTTT. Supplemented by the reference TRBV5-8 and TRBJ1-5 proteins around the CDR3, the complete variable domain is EAGVTQSPTHLIKTRGQQATLRCSPISGHTSVYWYQQALGLGLQFLLWYDEGEERNRGNFPPRFSGRQFPNYSSELNVNALELEDSALYLCASSPGQMGNQPQHFGDGTRLSIL.